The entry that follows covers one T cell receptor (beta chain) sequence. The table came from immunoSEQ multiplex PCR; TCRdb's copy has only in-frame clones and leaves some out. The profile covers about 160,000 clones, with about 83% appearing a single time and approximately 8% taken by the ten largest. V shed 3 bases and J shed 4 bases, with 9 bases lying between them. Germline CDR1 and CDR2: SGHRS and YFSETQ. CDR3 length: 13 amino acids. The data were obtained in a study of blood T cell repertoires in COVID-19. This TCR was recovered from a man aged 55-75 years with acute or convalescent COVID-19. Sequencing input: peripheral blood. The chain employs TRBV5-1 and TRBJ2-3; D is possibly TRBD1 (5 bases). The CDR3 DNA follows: TGCGCCAGCAGCTCCCAGGGTTCAGATACGCAGTATTTT. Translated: CASSSQGSDTQYF.